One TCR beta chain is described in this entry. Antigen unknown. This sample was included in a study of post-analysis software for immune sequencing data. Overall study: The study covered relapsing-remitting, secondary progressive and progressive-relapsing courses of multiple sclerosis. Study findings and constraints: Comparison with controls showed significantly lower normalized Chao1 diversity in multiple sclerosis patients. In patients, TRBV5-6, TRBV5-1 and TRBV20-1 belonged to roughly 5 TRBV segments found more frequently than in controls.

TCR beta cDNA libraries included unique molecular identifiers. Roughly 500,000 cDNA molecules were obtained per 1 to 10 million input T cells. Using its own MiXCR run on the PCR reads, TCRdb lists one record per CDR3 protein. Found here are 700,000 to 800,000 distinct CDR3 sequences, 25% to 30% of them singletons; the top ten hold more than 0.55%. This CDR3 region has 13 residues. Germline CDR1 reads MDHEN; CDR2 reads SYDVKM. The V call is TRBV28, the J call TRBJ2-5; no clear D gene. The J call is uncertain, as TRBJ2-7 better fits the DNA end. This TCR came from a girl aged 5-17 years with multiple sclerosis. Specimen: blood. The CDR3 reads CASSFRFGLEQYF. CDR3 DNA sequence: TGTGCCAGCAGTTTTCGTTTCGGTCTCGAGCAGTACTTC.